The TCR beta chain under discussion was sequenced for a study of blood T cell repertoires in COVID-19 (dated by TCRdb to 2018 to 2021). Regarding the complete study: Collaborator samples came from the United States, Italy and Spain and covered acute and convalescent phases of COVID-19. The sample metadata nearly always contained a de-identified subject ID, COVID-19 status, age in years and sex. Samples were obtained from the ongoing ImmuneRACE study (first 160 participants) and from about 1,300 subjects provided by 6 global collaborators. The material from the prospective study consisted of cDNA or gDNA derived from T cells, B-cell-depleted T cells, or PBMCs. The repertoires were released in a freely available public database intended as a resource for research on the immune response to SARS-CoV-2. Where available, HLA class I and class II types were taken from metadata supplied by the sample provider and were not determined by assay-based typing. Deeply sampled blood TCRbeta repertoires from subjects exposed to, actively infected with, or recovered from COVID-19 were included in the dataset.

TCRbeta CDR3 regions were amplified from genomic DNA using the immunoSEQ Assay, a bias-controlled multiplex PCR. Processing in the source paper ran as follows. The number of nucleated cells in each sample was estimated from the amplification of reference gene primers within the assay. Sequence reads were collapsed and filtered to measure the absolute abundance of every unique TCRbeta CDR3 rearrangement. For each sample, productive Simpson clonality was calculated as the square root of Simpson's diversity index across productive rearrangements. Held by TCRdb, this immuneACCESS table contains in-frame sequences only and omits some clones. Under half of the omission traces to an unresolved V gene where checked; the cause of the rest is unknown. V and J calls and clone size are those listed in that table; D and trimming were worked out from the DNA. In this sample the table shows 100,000 to 140,000 clones, approximately 90% of which occur a single time. The ten largest clones capture 6.5% to 7% of the sample.

Trimming takes 5 bases off V and 4 bases off J; junction bases not matched to a gene: 3. There are 13 amino acids in the CDR3, from cysteine to phenylalanine inclusive. Solely the CDR3 DNA is kept, with 39 bases framed from the first base. CDR1 is given as ENHRY and CDR2 as SYGVKD, both from the germline V gene. Concerning this clone: Its cognate antigen has yet to be identified. It has no much larger one-base neighbor in the sample; base qualities were not kept.

Each collaborating institution followed its own protocols to collect whole blood in K2EDTA tubes. For TCRbeta analysis, collaborators shipped samples as frozen whole blood, isolated PBMCs, or DNA extracted from either of those sample types. What the study reported, not specific to this receptor: How much clinical and demographic metadata was included differed by source and by participant, and the metadata was provided uncurated.

This receptor was obtained from a man aged 45-65 years with active or convalescent COVID-19. The chain employs TRBV10-3 and TRBJ1-2, and TRBD1 aligns with 8 junction nucleotides. Sequences were obtained from peripheral blood. The sequenced DNA is TGTGCCATCAGTCGACAGGGGAGCTATGGCTACACCTTC. Its protein reads: CAISRQGSYGYTF.